This T cell receptor (beta chain) is from a study of cytomegalovirus exposure and HLA in healthy donors. Notes on the study in general: The sole available immune exposure information was CMV serostatus. The study flagged some 180 TCR beta chains as cytomegalovirus-associated.

The primer mix had 60 Vbeta and 13 Jbeta primers. The method was immunoSEQ multiplex PCR; TCRdb's version includes in-frame clones alone and lacks a portion of them. The sample includes approximately 150,000 clones, 80% of them seen just once. As to this clone: The antigen is undetermined.

These donors counted as nominally healthy when sampled, but unrecorded immune exposures were likely. The germline gives CDR1 SQVTM, CDR2 ANQGSEA. V lost 3 bases and J lost 0; bases outside the gene matches: 8. The CDR3 has 15 amino acids. Material: PBMCs. This chain links TRBV29-1 with TRBJ2-7, with 7 bases matching TRBD1. The sequence was collected from a woman between 50 and 59 years old in good health and CMV-seronegative. CDR3 bases: TGCAGCGTTGAGGGTAACCGGGACAGCTCCTACGAGCAGTACTTC. Its translation is CSVEGNRDSSYEQYF.